This TCR beta chain emerged from a study of identical twins. TCRdb independently ran MiXCR on the 5' RACE reads; one entry per CDR3 protein. The sample records approximately 240,000 distinct CDR3 sequences, over 12% being singletons. The CDR3 covers 14 residues. Germline CDR1 reads ENHRY; CDR2 reads SYGVKD. V was shortened by 3 bases and J by 5 bases, with 11 bases between the two germline ends. This TCR came from a woman aged 18-35 years in good health. The rearrangement uses TRBV10-3 and TRBJ2-1, with D possibly called TRBD1 or TRBD2 (5 bases each). The sequenced sample consisted of memory (CD45RO+) T cells sorted from blood. The CDR3 reads CAISEWDLNNEQFF. As DNA, the CDR3 is TGTGCCATCAGTGAATGGGACCTCAACAATGAGCAGTTCTTC.